The clone carrying this TCR beta chain was counted many times. Construction of the TCR beta libraries employed iRepertoire HTBI primers in conjunction with Arm-PCR of CDR3 regions. TCRdb reanalysed the multiplex PCR reads using MiXCR and keeps one entry per CDR3 protein. The sample has about 500,000 distinct CDR3 sequences, about 11% seen once. This entry comes from a study of regulatory T cells in long-lasting Graves disease. Overall study: Graves' cases, newly diagnosed, had used antithyroid drugs under 3 months.

Specified time point: newly diagnosed GD, antithyroid drugs for less than 3 months. From PBMCs, RNA was extracted and then used to make the TCR library. The CDR3 totals 14 residues. Germline V CDR1 and CDR2: SGHNT, YENEEA. Losses at the gene ends were 6 bases for V and 4 bases for J; bases not matched to a gene: 7. These sequences were also reported in another study, on T cells in Graves' hyperthyroidism and ophthalmopathy. Per that paper: During a first-round RT-PCR of the TCR CDR3, the HTBI primer set was used. Most clonotypes expanded in thyroid above 0.001 were likewise present in blood.

The clonotype originates from a woman in her twenties or thirties with Graves disease. Specimen: peripheral blood mononuclear cells (PBMCs), collected at new diagnosis, from a patient treated with antithyroid drugs. The chain joins TRBV11-3 to TRBJ2-3, with TRBD2 matching 7 bases. The CDR3 protein is CASSRGGGSDTQYF. The CDR3 nucleotides read TGTGCCAGCAGTCGCGGCGGGGGTTCAGATACGCAGTATTTT.